The text below deals with one TCR beta chain. Its antigen is unidentified. V was cut by 5 bases and J by 8 bases, with 12 bases left in between. This CDR3 contains 13 residues. The germline gives CDR1 LNHNV, CDR2 YYDKDF (reference sequence). This entry is derived from a study of cytomegalovirus exposure and HLA in healthy donors. In the study overall: In terms of ancestry, the Caucasian-associated cluster contained 81% of the roughly 400 genotyped donors. Study findings and constraints: Researchers reportedly found TCR beta sequences accurately predicted most subjects' HLA-A and HLA-B alleles. DRB1 showed the most TCR associations and HLA-C the fewest in a later analysis, as rates varied by HLA locus. Compared with the roughly 700-donor mean, an Asian-associated ancestry cluster reportedly had fewer N-insertions, according to a later analysis.

The PCR contained 60 Vbeta and 13 Jbeta primers. Some clones are missing from TCRdb's copy, which holds only in-frame ones; the method was immunoSEQ multiplex PCR. The profile shows 130,000 or so clones, roughly 78% of them singletons. Sequencing input: PBMCs. The TCR comes from a man aged 25 to 40 in good health and CMV-seronegative. The chain couples TRBV15 to TRBJ1-4, with a possible D match to TRBD1 (6 bases). The CDR3 region has the DNA TGTGCCACCAGCCGTAGGGGGATCGAAAAACTGTTTTTT. Encoded protein: CATSRRGIEKLFF. Complete variable domain (other parts from reference TRBV15 and TRBJ1-4): DAMVIQNPRYQVTQFGKPVTLSCSQTLNHNVMYWYQQKSSQAPKLLFHYYDKDFNNEADTPDNFQSRRPNTSFCFLDIRSPGLGDTAMYLCATSRRGIEKLFFGSGTQLSVL.